Listed here are 16 T cell receptor beta chains from one sample, sequenced in a study of control samples from healthy donors and cancer patients. Measured with immunoSEQ multiplex PCR; TCRdb has only the in-frame clones, and not every one. The table includes about 140,000 clones, approximately 90% detected once. Sequencing was performed on blood. These receptors came from a woman aged 25 to 39 in good health.

Here the CDR3 DNA reads TGTGCCAGTCCTAGCGGGAGGGAGGTGACCGGGGAGCTGTTTTTT. It encodes CASPSGREVTGELFF. J is TRBJ2-2 and V is TRBV28; the match to TRBD2 covers 12 bases. After removal of 9 bases from V and 5 bases from J, the junction contained 7 bases not matched to a gene. CDR1 is MDHEN and CDR2 is SYDVKM in the germline V gene. This CDR3 has 15 residues.

The rearrangement links TRBV10-3 to TRBJ2-7; the match to TRBD2 covers 10 bases. Germline assignment: CDR1 ENHRY and CDR2 SYGVKD. The CDR3 is 15 residues long. Losses at the gene ends were 2 bases for V and 9 bases for J; bases not matched to a gene: 10. In DNA form, the CDR3 reads TGTGCCATCAGTGAGGGTGGTAATAGCGGGAGGATGCAGTACTTC. The encoded protein is CAISEGGNSGRMQYF.

The rearrangement uses TRBV19 and TRBJ2-2; D gene ambiguous. Germline V CDR1 and CDR2: LNHDA, SQIVND (reference sequence). The germline V and J ends were trimmed by 3 bases and 8 bases, with 10 bases remaining between them. The CDR3 length is 13 residues. CDR3 nucleotide sequence: TGTGCCAGTAGTATCCCTACCAGGGGGGAGCTGTTTTTT. Encoded protein: CASSIPTRGELFF.

The CDR3 region has the DNA TGTGCCAGCAGCTTAGTCCGGGAGGGCCCAGATACGCAGTATTTT. It encodes CASSLVREGPDTQYF. The chain is built from TRBV7-9 and TRBJ2-3; 8 bases agree with TRBD2. CDR3 size: 15 residues. The germline gives CDR1 SEHNR, CDR2 FQNEAQ (reference sequence). With 1 base clipped from V and 4 bases from J, the junction kept 4 bases outside the gene matches.

The gene calls are TRBV27 and TRBJ2-1; 11 positions agree with TRBD2. V trimming: 6 bases; J trimming: 5 bases; junction bases outside the gene matches: 9. The V gene's germline CDR1 is MNHEY and CDR2 SMNVEV (reference sequence). The CDR3 loop spans 16 amino acids. The CDR3 coding sequence is TGTGCCAGCAGGATGATAGCGGGAGGGCCCCACAATGAGCAGTTCTTC. This codes for CASRMIAGGPHNEQFF.

This sequence joins TRBV19 and TRBJ1-5; D gene unclear. CDR1 and CDR2 (germline): LNHDA, SQIVND (reference sequence). Between the trimmed V and J ends, which lost 5 bases and 1 base, there was a span of 15 bases. The CDR3 is made up of 16 amino acids. The CDR3 DNA follows: TGTGCCAGTAGTCTGGGAATGGTTGGCAGCAATCAGCCCCAGCATTTT. It codes for CASSLGMVGSNQPQHF.

The chain links TRBV29-1 to TRBJ2-5; D is ambiguous. This CDR3 is built from 12 residues. CDR1 and CDR2 from the germline V gene are SQVTM and ANQGSEA. The V end was cut by 3 bases, the J end by 5 bases, with 10 bases between. CDR3 sequence: CSVDTTGETQYF. CDR3 bases: TGCAGCGTTGACACTACGGGCGAGACCCAGTACTTC.

The genes are TRBV10-3 and TRBJ1-2; weak D call: TRBD1 (5 bases). Germline V lookup: CDR1 ENHRY, CDR2 SYGVKD. V was trimmed by 4 bases and J by 4 bases, leaving 13 bases between them. The CDR3 has 14 residues. For the CDR3, the DNA is TGTGCCATCAGTGCCGGCTCAGGGTCCTATGGCTACACCTTC. This gives the protein CAISAGSGSYGYTF.

The V and J genes are TRBV7-2 and TRBJ2-7, with 9 bases matching TRBD1. The CDR3 runs 15 residues. V lost 5 bases to trimming and J lost 5 bases; unmatched junction nucleotides: 10. Germline CDR1 and CDR2: SGHTA and FQGNSA. CDR3 amino acids: CASSPTGQGIHEQYF. CDR3 DNA sequence: TGTGCCAGCAGCCCAACGGGACAGGGTATCCACGAGCAGTACTTC.

The genes are TRBV9 and TRBJ2-5; D remains unclear. The germline V and J ends were trimmed by 3 bases and 1 base, with 10 bases remaining between them. The CDR3 contains 14 residues. CDR1 is SGDLS, CDR2 YYNGEE, per germline. This chain's CDR3 is CASSASVGQETQYF. CDR3 nucleotide sequence: TGTGCCAGCAGCGCGAGCGTGGGCCAAGAGACCCAGTACTTC.

V usage is TRBV5-6 and J usage is TRBJ2-1, with D hard to call. Germline CDR1 and CDR2: SGHDT and YYEEEE. The CDR3 contains 16 residues. Trimming left V 1 base short and J 6 bases short, with 17 bases between. The CDR3 here is CASSLMWLGVVNEQFF. CDR3 sequence (DNA): TGTGCCAGCAGCTTGATGTGGCTAGGTGTTGTCAATGAGCAGTTCTTC.

The rearrangement uses TRBV6-4 and TRBJ1-5, with a weak D call TRBD1 (5 bases). The CDR3 length is 13 residues. The germline V gene has CDR1 MRHNA and CDR2 SNTAGT. V dropped 6 bases and J dropped 1 base, with 7 bases sitting between them. CDR3 coding DNA: TGTGCCAGCAGAGAGGGGAGCAATCAGCCCCAGCATTTT. Residues: CASREGSNQPQHF.

Notes on this clone: At one end the junction does not follow the germline gene, possibly because of a read error. V and J are TRBV7-2 and TRBJ1-6, with D possibly TRBD1 on 6 matching bases. The germline V gene has CDR1 SGHTA and CDR2 FQGNSA. The CDR3 sequence is 15 residues long. DNA for the CDR3: TGTGCCAGCAGCCTAGCCTGGGGGGCTAATTCACCCCTCCACTTT. Translating gives CASSLAWGANSPLHF.

The chain combines TRBV6-5 with TRBJ1-2; 7 bases fit TRBD1. The CDR3 runs 15 residues. V lost 7 bases and J lost 2; bases outside the gene matches: 10. Per germline, CDR1 MNHEY and CDR2 SVGAGI. The CDR3 DNA reads as TGTGCCAGCACCAGGGAGGGGGCGGCGAACTATGGCTACACCTTC. This sequence encodes CASTREGAANYGYTF.

The rearrangement links TRBV10-3 to TRBJ1-1; tentatively, D is TRBD1 (6 bases). V lost 6 bases and J 0 bases, leaving 11 bases between the germline ends. The length of the CDR3 is 14 residues. In germline, CDR1 is ENHRY, CDR2 SYGVKD. CDR3 sequence: CAIRDSNMNTEAFF. Written as DNA, the CDR3 is TGTGCCATCAGGGACAGCAACATGAACACTGAAGCTTTCTTT.

The CDR3 loop is CASSSGSGETQYF. For the CDR3, the DNA is TGCGCCAGCAGCTCCGGCTCGGGGGAGACCCAGTACTTC. The chain carries TRBV5-1 and TRBJ2-5; possibly TRBD2 for D (5 bases). The V gene lost 3 bases and the J gene lost 5 bases, with 11 bases spanning the gap. Germline V gene lookup returns CDR1 SGHRS and CDR2 YFSETQ. CDR3 length equals 13 residues.